These T cell receptor beta chains were read from a single sample in a study of beta chain features in type 1 diabetes. Some clones are missing from TCRdb's copy, which holds only in-frame ones; the method was immunoSEQ multiplex PCR. The table shows about 44,000 clones, with 66% occurring only once. Sequences were obtained from Tregs from blood. The receptors derive from a woman under 30 with type 1 diabetes. The CDR3 runs from the conserved cysteine through the conserved F or W. D genes are given only for firm matches. Size is omitted from some rows. Given values are once, few, many or a class for expanded clones.

V gene	D gene	clone size	J gene	CDR3 DNA	CDR3 protein
TRBV7-8	TRBD1	NA	TRBJ1-1	TGTGCCAGCAGCCCTCTGGACAGGGGAAAGGCTGAAGCTTTCTTT	CASSPLDRGKAEAFF
TRBV5-1	TRBD2	NA	TRBJ2-1	TGCGCCAGCAGCAAGACACCGGGAGGAGGTGATGAGCAGTTCTTC	CASSKTPGGGDEQFF
TRBV7-2	NA	few	TRBJ1-4	TGTGCCAGCAGCTTCACCACTGGAAAACTGTTTTTT	CASSFTTGKLFF
TRBV6-6	NA	NA	TRBJ1-2	TGTGCCAGCAGCCTCCTGGGGGGGCCTGCCGGAGGCTACACCTTC	CASSLLGGPAGGYTF
TRBV30	NA	NA	TRBJ2-7	TGTGCCTGGAGATCGACCCCCACCTCCTACGGGGAGTACTTC	CAWRSTPTSYGEYF
TRBV5-1	NA	NA	TRBJ2-7	TGCGCCCCAGGGACGAACGGGGGCTACGAGCAGTACTTC	CAPGTNGGYEQYF
TRBV18	TRBD1	NA	TRBJ1-2	TGTGCCCTCGGCCTTCAGGGGGCTGGAGGCTACACCTTC	CALGLQGAGGYTF
TRBV7-2	NA	NA	TRBJ2-3	TGTGCCAGCAGCTACCAGGGCGGCGGGGGCTACACAGATACGCAGTATTTT	CASSYQGGGGYTDTQYF
TRBV2	NA	NA	TRBJ1-5	TGTGCCAGCAGTCCGGGGGATCATCAGCCCCAGCATTTT	CASSPGDHQPQHF
TRBV7-9	NA	NA	TRBJ2-2	TGTGCCAGCAGCTTCATCCGGGAGCTGTTTTTT	CASSFIRELFF
TRBV5-1	NA	NA	TRBJ2-1	TGCGCCAGCAGTCCCGGGGTCAATGAGCAGTTCTTC	CASSPGVNEQFF
TRBV27	NA	NA	TRBJ2-3	TGTGCCAGCAGGCTAAACGGGGGTGATACGCAGTATTTT	CASRLNGGDTQYF
TRBV4-2	TRBD2	NA	TRBJ2-5	TGTGCCAGCAGCCATGACCACGGGACTAGCGGGAGTGAGACCCAGTACTTC	CASSHDHGTSGSETQYF
TRBV10-3	TRBD1	NA	TRBJ1-5	TGTGCCTCCACAGGGGGCTGGAGCAATCAGCCCCAGCATTTT	CASTGGWSNQPQHF
TRBV6-6	NA	NA	TRBJ1-1	TGTGCCAGCAGTTACTCCGAGGGCACTGAAGCTTTCTTT	CASSYSEGTEAFF
TRBV5-6	NA	NA	TRBJ2-6	TGTGCCACCATAGACAGGCTGGGCTCTGGGGCCAACGTCCTGACTTTC	CATIDRLGSGANVLTF
TRBV4-1	NA	NA	TRBJ1-4	TGCGCCAGCAGCCAAGATCGGGCGGGAGCAACTAATGAAAAACTGTTTTTT	CASSQDRAGATNEKLFF
TRBV5-6	NA	NA	TRBJ2-7	TGTGCCAGCAGCTTCATCAACTACGAGCAGTACTTC	CASSFINYEQYF
TRBV27	TRBD2	NA	TRBJ2-5	TGTGCCAGCAGTTTTCTAGCGGGAGAGACCCAGTACTTC	CASSFLAGETQYF
TRBV27	TRBD1	NA	TRBJ1-2	TGTGCCAGCAGCCAGGGGACAGCTCGAAACTATGGCTACACCTTC	CASSQGTARNYGYTF
TRBV28	NA	NA	TRBJ1-1	TGTGCCAGCAGTTTGAGCCCGGGGGGAGGGAACACTGAAGCTTTCTTT	CASSLSPGGGNTEAFF
TRBV6-5	NA	NA	TRBJ2-3	TGTGCCAGCAGTCTTACAGGGTTTGGCACAGATACGCAGTATTTT	CASSLTGFGTDTQYF
TRBV7-6	NA	NA	TRBJ2-1	TGTGCCAGCAGCTCAGACATAGCGTCCGAGCAGTTCTTC	CASSSDIASEQFF
TRBV27	TRBD1	NA	TRBJ1-1	TGTGCCAGCAGTTTATCCCCGCGACAGGGCACTGAAGCTTTCTTT	CASSLSPRQGTEAFF
TRBV29-1	NA	NA	TRBJ2-2	TGCAGTGTTGTGATCGGGGGGCGGACCGGGGAGCTGTTTTTT	CSVVIGGRTGELFF
TRBV7-2	NA	NA	TRBJ2-1	TGTGCCAGCAGCTTAGTCTCCCCTAATTACAATGAGCAGTTCTTC	CASSLVSPNYNEQFF